The source of this TCR beta chain is a study of blood T cells in healthy people across ages. Study-wide points: When set beside aged donors, long-lived donors presented more naive CD4+ cells and higher diversity.

For the second PCR, which ran for about 7 to 11 cycles, a sample-barcoded 5' primer and a J-beta primer mix were used. With 12 random nucleotides, a template-switch adaptor tagged each individual cDNA molecule. TCRdb analysed the 5' RACE reads with MiXCR anew, one entry per CDR3 protein. The sample carries 700,000 to 1,000,000 distinct CDR3 sequences, under 45% recorded once. Isolation of PBMCs gave at least 7 million cells per sample. Samples each yielded at least 5 micrograms of total RNA. For this clonotype: Antigen unknown.

Germline-derived CDR1 and CDR2 are SNHLY and FYNNEI. Trimming pared 0 bases from V and 0 bases from J, leaving 9 bases between. The CDR3 spans 16 residues. The source material was blood. The chain employs TRBV2 and TRBJ2-4; D not certain. This receptor was identified in a man aged 55-75 years in good health. For the CDR3, the DNA is TGTGCCAGCAGTGAAGCGGAGTCCCTAGCCAAAAACATTCAGTACTTC. Its protein product is CASSEAESLAKNIQYF.